Listed below are T cell receptor beta chains from one sample, sequenced in a study of cytomegalovirus exposure and HLA in healthy donors. Only in-frame clones appear in the TCRdb table, and some are missing; sequencing was by immunoSEQ multiplex PCR. This sample yields 90,000 to 100,000 clones, of which around two thirds are seen a single time; about 3.8% belongs to the top ten. Sequencing was done on a sample of PBMCs. All receptors come from a man aged 30 to 45 in good health and CMV-seronegative. The conserved cysteine and the conserved F or W are not part of the CDR3 here. Fields, in order: CDR3 protein, J gene, V gene.

ASSPSPGTAISYEQY | TRBJ2-7 | TRBV7-9
ASSPSASTYNEQF | TRBJ2-1 | TRBV18
ASSLVGGLAGASYEQY | TRBJ2-7 | TRBV7-9
ASSSDRRRPLH | TRBJ1-6 | TRBV5-4
ASSKDRAANSDEQY | TRBJ2-7 | TRBV7-7
SSSFRADGEQF | TRBJ2-1 | TRBV7-9
ASSVHRGEKLF | TRBJ1-4 | TRBV6-5
ASRIDRVVGYT | TRBJ1-2 | TRBV6-1
ASSEVGTKYQPQH | TRBJ1-5 | TRBV2
ASSFQWAQPQH | TRBJ1-5 | TRBV7-8
ASSLTSGTDTQY | TRBJ2-3 | TRBV11-2
ASSLLGGNTIY | TRBJ1-3 | TRBV11-3
SASGTPGYEQY | TRBJ2-7 | TRBV29-1
ASSLSVTGELF | TRBJ2-2 | TRBV5-4
ASKPGSMELF | TRBJ2-2 | TRBV2
ASRLYGTEAF | TRBJ1-1 | TRBV6-1
ASRSQREGPYNEQF | TRBJ2-1 | TRBV2
ASSAGRNTEAF | TRBJ1-1 | TRBV9
ASSLVNGGQPQH | TRBJ1-5 | TRBV7-2
ASSAPGQIYSGANVLT | TRBJ2-6 | TRBV4-2
ASSYDRVNTEAF | TRBJ1-1 | TRBV4-1
ASSLDLAGGRADTQY | TRBJ2-3 | TRBV7-2
ASSEGAAETQY | TRBJ2-5 | TRBV9
ASSIGTGLEQF | TRBJ2-1 | TRBV5-1
ASGSGGQGETQY | TRBJ2-5 | TRBV12-5
AISPGQASYEQY | TRBJ2-7 | TRBV10-3
ASSWTAWEQY | TRBJ2-7 | TRBV7-2
AWSPGLAGEDTQY | TRBJ2-3 | TRBV30
ASNPDRVAYNSPLH | TRBJ1-6 | TRBV6-6
ASSEFSGLAADTQY | TRBJ2-3 | TRBV25-1
ASSSSSYEQY | TRBJ2-7 | TRBV9
ASSYNRGNNEQY | TRBJ2-7 | TRBV6-5
ASSAASSAIGYNEQF | TRBJ2-1 | TRBV9
ASSSSGELF | TRBJ2-2 | TRBV5-1
ASSLYQGGTGELF | TRBJ2-2 | TRBV5-5
ASSLTGSYTGNTIY | TRBJ1-3 | TRBV27
ASSRQVETEAF | TRBJ1-1 | TRBV19